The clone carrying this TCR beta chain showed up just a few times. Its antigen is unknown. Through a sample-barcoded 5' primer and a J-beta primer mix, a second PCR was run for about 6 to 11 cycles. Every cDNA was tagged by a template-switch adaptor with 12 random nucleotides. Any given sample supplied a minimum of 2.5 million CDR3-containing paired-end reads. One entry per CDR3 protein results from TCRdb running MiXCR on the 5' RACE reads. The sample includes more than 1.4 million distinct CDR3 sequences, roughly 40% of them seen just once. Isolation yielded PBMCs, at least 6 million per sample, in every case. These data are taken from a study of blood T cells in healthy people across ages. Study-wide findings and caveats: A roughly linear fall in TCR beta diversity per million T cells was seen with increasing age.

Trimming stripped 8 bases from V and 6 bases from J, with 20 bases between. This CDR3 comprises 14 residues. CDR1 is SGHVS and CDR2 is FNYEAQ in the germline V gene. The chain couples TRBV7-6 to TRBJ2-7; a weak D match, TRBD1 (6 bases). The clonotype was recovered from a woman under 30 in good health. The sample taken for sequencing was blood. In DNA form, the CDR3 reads TGTGCCAGCGGCGCCCGTTCAGGGGTCGGCGAGCAGTACTTC. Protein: CASGARSGVGEQYF.